This entry features one T cell receptor (beta chain) sequence. Study processing details: Counts of nucleated cells, estimated from reference gene primer amplification, were obtained. TCRdb's table, derived via immunoSEQ multiplex PCR, lists solely in-frame clones and lacks some. Clonal size and the V and J genes are those of that table, whereas D and trimming came from the DNA. The table lists approximately 270,000 clones, approximately 85% of them singletons. The entry originates in a study of blood T cell repertoires in COVID-19. In the study overall: Whether acute or convalescent, the COVID-19 samples came from the United States, Italy and Spain. PBMCs, B-cell-depleted T cells, or T cells were the source of the cDNA or gDNA that made up the material.

V dropped 1 base and J dropped 3 bases, with 12 bases sitting between them. The V gene's germline CDR1 is LGHDT and CDR2 YNNKEL (reference sequence). The CDR3 covers 16 residues. Sequencing input: peripheral blood. This chain uses TRBV3-1 (or the pseudogene TRBV3-2) with TRBJ1-4; D ambiguous. This receptor was identified in a woman aged 70-85 years with acute or convalescent COVID-19. Here the CDR3 DNA reads TGTGCCAGCAGCCAAGGAACTAGTCGGTCTAATGAAAAACTGTTTTTT. This encodes CASSQGTSRSNEKLFF.